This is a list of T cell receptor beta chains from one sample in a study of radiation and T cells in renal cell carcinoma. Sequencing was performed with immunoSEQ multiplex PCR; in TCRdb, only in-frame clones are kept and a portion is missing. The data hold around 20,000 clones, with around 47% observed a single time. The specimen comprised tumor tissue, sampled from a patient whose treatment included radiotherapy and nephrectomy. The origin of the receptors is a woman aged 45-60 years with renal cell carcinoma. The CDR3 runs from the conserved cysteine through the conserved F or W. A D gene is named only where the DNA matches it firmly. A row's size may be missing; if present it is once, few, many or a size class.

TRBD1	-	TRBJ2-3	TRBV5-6	CASSHKGQGHTDTQYF	TGTGCCAGCAGCCACAAAGGACAGGGGCACACAGATACGCAGTATTTT
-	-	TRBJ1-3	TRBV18	CASSPGTTGNTIYF	TGTGCCAGCTCACCCGGAACGACTGGAAACACCATATATTTT
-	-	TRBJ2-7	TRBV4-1	CASSHPGSRNDEQYF	TGCGCCAGCAGCCACCCCGGTAGCAGGAACGACGAGCAGTACTTC
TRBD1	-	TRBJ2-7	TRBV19	CASSIGTGPNEQYF	TGTGCCAGTAGTATCGGGACAGGGCCAAACGAGCAGTACTTC
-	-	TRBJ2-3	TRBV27	CASSSPTRDGITDTQYF	TGTGCCAGCAGTTCCCCAACCCGGGACGGAATCACAGATACGCAGTATTTT
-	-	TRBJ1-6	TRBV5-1	CASTPGTSDSPLHF	TGCGCCAGCACCCCCGGGACATCGGATTCACCCCTCCACTTT
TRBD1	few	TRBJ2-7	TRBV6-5	CASSPRQGSSSEQYF	TGTGCCAGCAGTCCGCGACAGGGTTCTTCTTCCGAGCAGTACTTC
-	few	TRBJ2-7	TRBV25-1	CASRKFTGPPSGEQYF	TGTGCCAGCAGGAAATTTACCGGGCCACCCTCGGGAGAGCAGTACTTC
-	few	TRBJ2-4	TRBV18	CASSPRALNIQYF	TGTGCCAGCTCACCGAGGGCCCTAAACATTCAGTACTTC
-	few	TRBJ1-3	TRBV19	CASSTYGPSSGNTIYF	TGTGCCAGTAGTACTTACGGGCCGTCCTCTGGAAACACCATATATTTT
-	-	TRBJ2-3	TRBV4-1	CASSRGDFLTDTQYF	TGCGCCAGCAGCCGGGGGGACTTCCTCACAGATACGCAGTATTTT
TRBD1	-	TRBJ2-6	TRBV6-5	CASSSTGESGANVLTF	TGTGCCAGCAGTTCTACAGGGGAATCTGGGGCCAACGTCCTGACTTTC
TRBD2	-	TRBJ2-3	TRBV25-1	CASSEWVAGGTDTQYF	TGTGCCAGCAGTGAGTGGGTAGCGGGGGGCACAGATACGCAGTATTTT
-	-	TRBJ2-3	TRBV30	CAWSAKTTRTDTQYF	TGTGCCTGGAGTGCGAAAACTACCCGCACAGATACGCAGTATTTT
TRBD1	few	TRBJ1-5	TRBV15	CATSRGTGRQPQHF	TGTGCCACCAGCAGAGGGACAGGGCGCCAGCCCCAGCATTTT
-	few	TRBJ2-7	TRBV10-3	CAISVGGNEQYF	TGTGCCATCAGTGTAGGTGGGAACGAGCAGTACTTC
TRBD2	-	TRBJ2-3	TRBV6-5	CASSYTSASTDTQYF	TGTGCCAGCAGTTACACTAGCGCTAGCACAGATACGCAGTATTTT
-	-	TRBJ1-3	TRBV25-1	CATGSSPFQGSGNTIYF	TGTGCCACCGGCTCTAGCCCTTTTCAGGGGTCTGGAAACACCATATATTTT
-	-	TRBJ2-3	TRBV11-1	CASRKTSSDTQYF	TGTGCCAGCAGAAAAACTAGTTCAGATACGCAGTATTTT
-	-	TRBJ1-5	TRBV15	CATSREGASQPQHF	TGTGCCACCAGCAGAGAGGGAGCGAGTCAGCCCCAGCATTTT
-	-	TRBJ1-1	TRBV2	CASNRPKGRMNTEAFF	TGTGCCAGCAATCGACCCAAGGGGAGAATGAACACTGAAGCTTTCTTT
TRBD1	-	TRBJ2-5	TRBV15	CATSRGWGTAFSETQYF	TGTGCCACCAGCAGAGGGTGGGGGACAGCCTTTTCGGAGACCCAGTACTTC
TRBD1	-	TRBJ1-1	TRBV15	CATRGTGRRNEAFF	TGTGCCACCAGGGGGACAGGGAGAAGGAATGAAGCTTTCTTT
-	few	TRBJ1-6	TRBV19	CASSTGRNSPLHF	TGTGCCAGTAGCACAGGGCGGAATTCACCCCTCCACTTT
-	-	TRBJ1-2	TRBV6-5	CASRQNINYGYTF	TGTGCCAGTCGACAGAACATCAATTATGGCTACACCTTC
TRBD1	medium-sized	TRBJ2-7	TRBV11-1	CASSLEGQSSYEQYF	TGTGCCAGCAGCTTAGAGGGACAGAGCTCCTACGAGCAGTACTTC
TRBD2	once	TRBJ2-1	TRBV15	CATSRTSGGYIYNEQFF	TGTGCCACCAGCCGGACTAGCGGGGGTTATATTTACAATGAGCAGTTCTTC
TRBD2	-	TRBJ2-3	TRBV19	CASTPTSGGTTDTQYF	TGTGCCAGTACCCCGACTAGCGGGGGGACCACAGATACGCAGTATTTT
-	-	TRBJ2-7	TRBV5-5	CASSLVQGRGAYEQYF	TGTGCCAGCAGCTTGGTACAGGGGCGGGGAGCCTACGAGCAGTACTTC
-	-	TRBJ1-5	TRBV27	CASKSLERGVNQPQHF	TGTGCCAGCAAGTCCCTCGAGCGGGGGGTCAATCAGCCCCAGCATTTT
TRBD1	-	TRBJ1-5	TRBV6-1	CASSEGGQGPPQHF	TGTGCCAGCAGTGAAGGAGGACAGGGGCCGCCCCAGCATTTT
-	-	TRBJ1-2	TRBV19	CASLDRGSYGYTF	TGTGCCAGCCTCGACAGAGGAAGCTATGGCTACACCTTC
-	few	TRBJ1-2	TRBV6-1	CASLGRDGTTF	TGTGCCAGCTTGGGCAGGGACGGGACCACCTTC